This paragraph covers one T cell receptor (beta chain) sequence. Its target is not known. Assay: immunoSEQ multiplex PCR; the TCRdb copy retains only in-frame clones and omits some. The table has some 320,000 clones, about nine tenths seen once; the top ten hold roughly 16%. After removal of 0 bases from V and 1 base from J, the junction contained 5 bases not matched to a gene. The CDR3 is 16 residues long. Germline CDR1 is MNHEY and CDR2 is SVGAGI. This specimen comes from a study of shared clonotypes between healthy human individuals. General study points: In contrast to clonotypes shared by all four donors, non-shared clonotypes had lower generation probabilities.

The rearrangement joins TRBV6-5 to TRBJ2-5, with TRBD2 matching over 7 bases. This TCR derives from a man aged 18-30 years in good health. Sequencing input: memory CD8+ T cells sorted from blood. Subset described: CD45RO+ cells pooled with CCR7-negative TemRA cells. The CDR3 loop reads CASSYSASGVQETQYF. The CDR3 bases are TGTGCCAGCAGTTACTCTGCTAGCGGAGTCCAAGAGACCCAGTACTTC.